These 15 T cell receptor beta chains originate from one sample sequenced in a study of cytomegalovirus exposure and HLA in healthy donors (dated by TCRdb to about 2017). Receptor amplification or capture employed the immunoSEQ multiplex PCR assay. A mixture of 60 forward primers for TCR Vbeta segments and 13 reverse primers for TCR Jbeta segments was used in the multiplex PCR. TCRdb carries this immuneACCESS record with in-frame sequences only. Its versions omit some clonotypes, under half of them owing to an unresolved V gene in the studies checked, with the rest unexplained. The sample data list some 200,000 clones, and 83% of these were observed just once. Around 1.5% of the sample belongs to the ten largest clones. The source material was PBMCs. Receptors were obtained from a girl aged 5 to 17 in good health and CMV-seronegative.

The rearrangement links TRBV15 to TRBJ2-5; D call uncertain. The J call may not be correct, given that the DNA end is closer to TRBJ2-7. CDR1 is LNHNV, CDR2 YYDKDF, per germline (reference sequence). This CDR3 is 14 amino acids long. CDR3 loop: CATSRDLSSYEQYF. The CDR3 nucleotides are TGTGCCACCAGCAGAGATCTGAGCTCGTACGAGCAGTACTTC.

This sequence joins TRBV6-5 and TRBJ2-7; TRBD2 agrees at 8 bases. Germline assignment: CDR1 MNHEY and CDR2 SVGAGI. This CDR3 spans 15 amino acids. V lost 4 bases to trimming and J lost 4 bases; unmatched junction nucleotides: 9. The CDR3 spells CASSSGLASGYEQYF. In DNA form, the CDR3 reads TGTGCCAGCAGTTCAGGACTAGCCAGTGGTTACGAGCAGTACTTC.

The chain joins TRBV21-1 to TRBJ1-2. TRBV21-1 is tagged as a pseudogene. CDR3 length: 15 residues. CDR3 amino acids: CASRRRCGAHYGYTF. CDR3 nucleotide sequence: TGTGCCAGCAGACGTCGTTGCGGGGCCCACTATGGCTACACCTTC.

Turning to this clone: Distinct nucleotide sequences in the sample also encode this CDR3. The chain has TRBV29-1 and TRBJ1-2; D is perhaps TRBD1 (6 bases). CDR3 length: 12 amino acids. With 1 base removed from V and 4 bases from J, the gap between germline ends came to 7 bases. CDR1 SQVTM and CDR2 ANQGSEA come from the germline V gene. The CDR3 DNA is TGCAGCGTTGAAGCAGGGGTCTATGGCTACACCTTC. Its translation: CSVEAGVYGYTF. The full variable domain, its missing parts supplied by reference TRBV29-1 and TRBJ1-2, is SAVISQKPSRDICQRGTSLTIQCQVDSQVTMMFWYRQQPGQSLTLIATANQGSEATYESGFVIDKFPISRPNLTFSTLTVSNMSPEDSSIYLCSVEAGVYGYTFGSGTRLTVV.

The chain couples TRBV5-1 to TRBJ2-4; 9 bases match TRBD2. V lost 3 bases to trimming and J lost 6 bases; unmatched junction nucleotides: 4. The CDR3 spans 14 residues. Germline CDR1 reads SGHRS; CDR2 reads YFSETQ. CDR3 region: CASSYSGSGNIQYF. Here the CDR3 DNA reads TGCGCCAGCAGCTATAGCGGGAGCGGAAACATTCAGTACTTC.

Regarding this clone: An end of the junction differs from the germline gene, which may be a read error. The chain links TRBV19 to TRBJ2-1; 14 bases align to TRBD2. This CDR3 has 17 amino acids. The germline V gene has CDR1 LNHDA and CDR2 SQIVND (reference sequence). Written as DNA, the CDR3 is TGTGCCAGTAGTCTAGAGAGACTAGCGGGGGGGAACAATGAGCAGTTCTTC. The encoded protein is CASSLERLAGGNNEQFF. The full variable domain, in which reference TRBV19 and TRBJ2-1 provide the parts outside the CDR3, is DGGITQSPKYLFRKEGQNVTLSCEQNLNHDAMYWYRQDPGQGLRLIYYSQIVNDFQKGDIAEGYSVSREKKESFPLTVTSAQKNPTAFYLCASSLERLAGGNNEQFFGPGTRLTVL.

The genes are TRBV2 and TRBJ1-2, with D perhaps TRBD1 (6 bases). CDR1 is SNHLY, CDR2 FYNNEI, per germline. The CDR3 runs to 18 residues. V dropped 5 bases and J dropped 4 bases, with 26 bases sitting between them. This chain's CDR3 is CASSSTDRPNPSGYGYTF. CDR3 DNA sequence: TGTGCCAGCAGTTCAACGGACAGACCCAACCCGTCTGGCTATGGCTACACCTTC.

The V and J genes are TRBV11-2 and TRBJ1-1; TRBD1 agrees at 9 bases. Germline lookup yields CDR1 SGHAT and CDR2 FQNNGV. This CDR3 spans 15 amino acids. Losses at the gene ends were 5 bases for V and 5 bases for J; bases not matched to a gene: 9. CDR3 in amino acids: CASSPLGQGRTEAFF. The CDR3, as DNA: TGTGCCAGCAGCCCCCTGGGACAGGGAAGGACTGAAGCTTTCTTT.

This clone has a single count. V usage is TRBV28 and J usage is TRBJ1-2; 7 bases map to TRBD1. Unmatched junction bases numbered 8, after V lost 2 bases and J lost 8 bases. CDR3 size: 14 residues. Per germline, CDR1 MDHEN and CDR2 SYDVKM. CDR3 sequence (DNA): TGTGCCAGCAGTTTAGGAGGGGGCCGTATAGGCTACACCTTC. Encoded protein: CASSLGGGRIGYTF.

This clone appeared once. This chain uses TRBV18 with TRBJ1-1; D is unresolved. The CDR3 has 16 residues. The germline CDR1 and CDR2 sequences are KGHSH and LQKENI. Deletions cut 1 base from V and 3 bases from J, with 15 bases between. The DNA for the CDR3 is TGTGCCAGCTCACCACGTCTGGCAGGCACCTACACTGAAGCTTTCTTT. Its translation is CASSPRLAGTYTEAFF.

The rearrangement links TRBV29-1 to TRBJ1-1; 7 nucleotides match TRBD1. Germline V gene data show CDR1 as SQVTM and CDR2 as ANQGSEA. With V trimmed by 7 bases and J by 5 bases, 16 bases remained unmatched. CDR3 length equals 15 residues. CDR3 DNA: TGCAGCGGCGTGCCCCCGGGACAGTGGGGGACTGAAGCTTTCTTT. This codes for CSGVPPGQWGTEAFF.

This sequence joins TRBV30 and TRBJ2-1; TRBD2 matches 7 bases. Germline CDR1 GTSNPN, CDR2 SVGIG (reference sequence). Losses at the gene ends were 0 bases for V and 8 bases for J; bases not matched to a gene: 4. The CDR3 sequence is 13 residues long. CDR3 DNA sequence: TGTGCCTGGAGTGTACTAGCGTGGGATGAGCAGTTCTTC. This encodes CAWSVLAWDEQFF.

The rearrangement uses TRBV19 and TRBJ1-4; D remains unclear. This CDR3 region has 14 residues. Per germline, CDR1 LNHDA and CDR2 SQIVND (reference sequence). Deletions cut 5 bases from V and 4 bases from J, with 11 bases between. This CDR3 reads CASSSGSHNEKLFF. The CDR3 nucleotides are TGTGCCAGTAGTTCCGGGTCTCATAATGAAAAACTGTTTTTT.

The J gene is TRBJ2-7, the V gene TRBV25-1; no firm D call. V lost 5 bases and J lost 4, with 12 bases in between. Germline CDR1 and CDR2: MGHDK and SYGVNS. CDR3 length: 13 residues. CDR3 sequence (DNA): TGTGCCAGCAGTTTCCCCCCCCGGTACGAGCAGTACTTC. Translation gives CASSFPPRYEQYF.

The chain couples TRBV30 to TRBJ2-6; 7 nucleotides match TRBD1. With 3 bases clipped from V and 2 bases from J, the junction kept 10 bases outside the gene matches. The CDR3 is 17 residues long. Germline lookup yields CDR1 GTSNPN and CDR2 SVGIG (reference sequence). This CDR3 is CAWRGSQGDPGANVLTF. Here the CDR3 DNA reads TGTGCCTGGAGGGGGTCCCAGGGGGACCCTGGGGCCAACGTCCTGACTTTC.